The rows below give T cell receptor beta chains drawn from one sample of a study of CD8+CD57+ T cells in acquired aplastic anemia. TCRdb reanalysed the reads using MiXCR and keeps one entry per CDR3 protein. Of some 170,000 distinct CDR3 sequences listed, under 55% are singletons. Sequencing was done on a sample of sorted CD4+, CD8+, or CD8+CD57+ T cells (not recorded which) from PBMCs. These receptors originate from a human donor with aplastic anemia. Each CDR3 is given with its conserved first and last residue. The order of the fields is D gene, V gene, J gene, clone size, CDR3 protein, CDR3 DNA. The D gene is left open where the match is weak. Some rows have no size entry. The others give once, few or many, or a class for an expanded clone.

TRBD1,TRBV15,TRBJ1-4,many,CATSRGVGQGDEKLFF,TGTGCCACCAGCAGAGGGGTGGGACAGGGGGATGAAAAACTGTTTTTT
NA,TRBV10-1,TRBJ1-5,NA,CASSERQVDQPQHF,TGCGCCAGCAGTGAAAGGCAGGTCGATCAGCCCCAGCATTTT
NA,TRBV2,TRBJ2-7,NA,CASSWGSYEQYF,TGTGCCAGCAGTTGGGGGTCCTACGAGCAGTACTTC
NA,TRBV4-2,TRBJ1-2,NA,CASSQGQASHYGYTF,TGTGCCAGCAGCCAAGGACAAGCCTCTCACTATGGCTACACCTTC
NA,TRBV6-2/TRBV6-3,TRBJ1-4,NA,CASTTRITVEEKLFF,TGTGCCAGCACCACGAGGATAACAGTAGAAGAAAAACTGTTTTTT
NA,TRBV20-1,TRBJ1-5,NA,CSASSLGAVQPQHF,TGCAGTGCCAGCAGCTTAGGGGCCGTTCAGCCCCAGCATTTT
NA,TRBV29-1,TRBJ1-6,NA,CSAAIGGRNSPLHF,TGCAGCGCCGCCATCGGGGGACGTAATTCACCCCTCCACTTT
NA,TRBV27,TRBJ1-5,NA,CASSLTVSGSDQPQHF,TGTGCCAGCAGTTTAACCGTATCGGGGTCCGATCAGCCCCAGCATTTT
NA,TRBV7-3,TRBJ2-5,many,CASSLDASRGQTQYF,TGTGCCAGCAGCTTAGATGCTAGTAGAGGACAGACCCAGTACTTC
TRBD2,TRBV24-1,TRBJ2-3,NA,CATSDSVAGGRNTQYF,TGTGCCACCAGTGATTCCGTAGCGGGAGGGCGAAATACGCAGTATTTT
TRBD1,TRBV6-5,TRBJ2-7,many,CASSRDRAGTGEQYF,TGTGCCAGCAGTCGCGACAGGGCAGGTACGGGCGAGCAGTACTTC
NA,TRBV15,TRBJ2-2,many,CATSPDPIAGELFF,TGTGCCACCAGCCCAGATCCAATCGCCGGGGAGCTGTTTTTT
NA,TRBV6-1,TRBJ1-4,many,CASLRGSNEKLFF,TGTGCCAGCCTTAGGGGATCGAATGAAAAACTGTTTTTT
TRBD2,TRBV7-2,TRBJ2-2,few,CASTLRWGGGNTGELFF,TGTGCCAGCACCCTTAGGTGGGGGGGGGGGAACACCGGGGAGCTGTTTTTT
NA,TRBV12-3/TRBV12-4,TRBJ2-1,many,CASSLGELVNEQFF,TGTGCCAGCAGTTTGGGGGAGTTAGTCAATGAGCAGTTCTTC
NA,TRBV7-2,TRBJ1-5,NA,CASTGYAQSNQPQHF,TGTGCCAGCACCGGGTACGCACAAAGCAATCAGCCCCAGCATTTT
NA,TRBV20-1,TRBJ2-7,NA,CSALIGPGEQYF,TGCAGTGCTTTGATAGGTCCGGGCGAGCAGTACTTC
TRBD2,TRBV29-1,TRBJ2-5,NA,CSVEAGGGETQYF,TGCAGCGTTGAAGCGGGAGGAGGAGAGACCCAGTACTTC
NA,TRBV5-1,TRBJ2-1,NA,CASSFTPQGEGNEQFF,TGCGCCAGCAGTTTTACCCCCCAGGGAGAAGGAAATGAGCAGTTCTTC
NA,TRBV5-6,TRBJ1-5,NA,CASGLTLYSNQPQHF,TGTGCCAGCGGCCTGACACTGTATAGCAATCAGCCCCAGCATTTT
NA,TRBV24-1,TRBJ2-2,NA,CATSDPLNTGDLFF,TGTGCCACCAGTGACCCCTTGAACACCGGGGATCTGTTTTTC
NA,TRBV15,TRBJ1-1,once,CATSRSHRTMNTEAFF,TGTGCCACCAGCAGATCCCACAGGACAATGAACACTGAAGCTTTCTTT